This note documents a single TCR beta chain sequence. Original data processing: Quantification of nucleated cells was approximated via reference gene primer amplification. The method was immunoSEQ multiplex PCR; TCRdb's version includes in-frame clones alone and lacks a portion of them. V, J and clone size are taken as reported in that table, and D and trimming were inferred from the DNA itself. This repertoire shows tens of thousands of clones, roughly 87% found once; its top ten account for 6.5% to 8%. V was trimmed by 0 bases and J by 4 bases, leaving 4 bases between them. This CDR3 has 13 amino acids. The germline gives CDR1 LNHNV, CDR2 YYDKDF (reference sequence). The record originates from a study of blood T cell repertoires in COVID-19. Study-wide background: The United States, Italy and Spain were the sources of the acute and convalescent COVID-19 samples. The cDNA or gDNA used as material had been derived from T cells, B-cell-depleted T cells, or PBMCs.

The chain combines TRBV15 with TRBJ2-1; D uncertain. Sequences were obtained from peripheral blood. This clonotype originated in a man aged 50 to 59 with active COVID-19. CDR3 residues: CATSRETYNEQFF. CDR3 coding DNA: TGTGCCACCAGCAGAGAGACTTACAATGAGCAGTTCTTC.